The T cell receptor beta chain under discussion was sequenced for a study of CD8 T cells in Susac syndrome. Study summary: There were Susac syndrome patients who were therapy-naive at blood draw, others on corticosteroids, and others on intravenous immunoglobulin alone.

Sequencing targeted TCR beta in blood CD8+ and CD4+ T cells. TEMRA cells were FACS-enriched, and CD8+ and CD4+ T cells were isolated negatively. The germline V gene has CDR1 SQVTM and CDR2 ANQGSEA. This CDR3 is 11 amino acids long. The V and J ends lost 4 bases and 0 bases respectively, with 3 bases between them. When the RNA was reverse transcribed, random hexamers were used with an input of roughly 0.45 to 1 ug. Amplification of the TCR beta CDR3 was carried out by immunoSEQ multiplex PCR, which spanned a total of 54 Vbeta and 13 Jbeta segments. One entry per CDR3 protein, called by TCRdb with MiXCR from the immunoSEQ multiplex PCR reads. The table has about 100,000 distinct CDR3 sequences, 95% seen once.

The sequenced sample was CD8+ T cells from PBMCs. The clonotype comes from a human donor with Susac syndrome. The chain has TRBV29-1 and TRBJ2-5; no clear D gene. CDR3 DNA sequence: TGCAGCGTTGGGCACCAAGAGACCCAGTACTTC. Protein sequence: CSVGHQETQYF.